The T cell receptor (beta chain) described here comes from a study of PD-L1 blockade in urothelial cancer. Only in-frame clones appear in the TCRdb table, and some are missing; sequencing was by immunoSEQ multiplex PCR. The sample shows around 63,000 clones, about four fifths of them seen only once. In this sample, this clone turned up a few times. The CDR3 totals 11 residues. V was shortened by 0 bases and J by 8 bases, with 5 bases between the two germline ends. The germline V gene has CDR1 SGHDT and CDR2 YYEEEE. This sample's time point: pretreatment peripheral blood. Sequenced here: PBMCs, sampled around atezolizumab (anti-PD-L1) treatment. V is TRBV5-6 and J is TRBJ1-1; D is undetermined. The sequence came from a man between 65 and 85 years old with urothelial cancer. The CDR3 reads CASSLAREAFF. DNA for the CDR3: TGTGCCAGCAGCTTGGCCAGGGAAGCTTTCTTT.